Presented here are 25 T cell receptor beta chains from one specimen sequenced in a study of blood T cell repertoires in COVID-19. The data were produced by immunoSEQ multiplex PCR, yet TCRdb's version contains in-frame clones alone and is incomplete. This repertoire shows around 100,000 clones, 85% to 90% found once; its top ten account for 3.5%. Sequenced: peripheral blood. The receptors derive from a human donor in a cohort sampled during active COVID-19.

V usage is TRBV30 and J usage is TRBJ1-4; perhaps TRBD1 as D (5 bases). CDR3 length: 17 residues. Germline lookup yields CDR1 GTSNPN and CDR2 SVGIG (reference sequence). The germline V and J ends were trimmed by 3 bases and 0 bases, with 17 bases remaining between them. The CDR3 loop is CAWRTSWGRATNEKLFF. CDR3 coding DNA: TGTGCCTGGAGGACGAGTTGGGGGAGGGCAACTAATGAAAAACTGTTTTTT.

The CDR3 sequence: CASSSQVTAGSNEKLFF. The CDR3 bases are TGCGCCAGCAGCTCACAAGTGACAGCCGGGAGTAATGAAAAACTGTTTTTT. V and J are TRBV5-1 and TRBJ1-4; D is perhaps TRBD1 (5 bases). V shed 3 bases and J shed 4 bases, with 19 bases lying between them. Germline V gene lookup returns CDR1 SGHRS and CDR2 YFSETQ. The CDR3 totals 17 residues.

This chain joins TRBV7-9 and TRBJ1-2; D unclear. From germline, CDR1 is SEHNR and CDR2 FQNEAQ (reference sequence). The CDR3 has 14 amino acids. V dropped 1 base and J dropped 4 bases, with 10 bases sitting between them. The CDR3 DNA is TGTGCCAGCAGCTTAGAACTTGAAGTCTATGGCTACACCTTC. Translated, it gives CASSLELEVYGYTF.

The CDR3 DNA reads TGTGCCAGCAGTTACGAGGCGGCCGCGCGCGGCTACACCTTC. Translation gives CASSYEAAARGYTF. This sequence joins TRBV6-6 and TRBJ1-2; D gene unclear. The V end lost 2 bases, the J end lost 8 bases, and 15 bases lay between the germline ends. The germline gives CDR1 MNHNY, CDR2 SVGAGI (reference sequence). This CDR3 comprises 14 residues.

The chain links TRBV19 to TRBJ2-7; TRBD1 agrees at 7 bases. The CDR3 covers 16 residues. Germline lookup yields CDR1 LNHDA and CDR2 SQIVND (reference sequence). V was clipped by 5 bases and J by 2 bases; unmatched bases: 12. The CDR3 nucleotides are TGTGCCAGTAGTCCTGGTGACAGGGTTCGGACCTACGAGCAGTACTTC. Its translation is CASSPGDRVRTYEQYF.

The DNA of the CDR3 is TGTGCCAGCTCATCAGGGGGGTACCCAACTAATGAAAAACTGTTTTTT. It codes for CASSSGGYPTNEKLFF. The chain couples TRBV18 to TRBJ1-4; 7 positions agree with TRBD1. From germline, CDR1 is KGHSH and CDR2 LQKENI. With 5 bases clipped from V and 0 bases from J, the junction kept 6 bases outside the gene matches. The CDR3 is made up of 16 amino acids.

The chain recombines TRBV6-6 with TRBJ1-1; the match to TRBD1 covers 10 bases. Per the germline V gene, CDR1 is MNHNY and CDR2 is SVGAGI (reference sequence). Trimming cost V 2 bases and J 10 bases; bases outside gene matches: 13. The CDR3 totals 16 residues. CDR3 sequence (DNA): TGTGCCAGCAGTTACCCAACCGGGACAGGGGAAGGGGTAGCTTTCTTT. Translating it yields CASSYPTGTGEGVAFF.

There are a few counts of this clone. This rearrangement joins TRBV5-4 to TRBJ2-7; 8 positions match TRBD1. The CDR3 sequence is 17 residues long. The germline V gene has CDR1 SGHNT and CDR2 YYREEE (reference sequence). The V and J ends lost 4 bases and 5 bases, in that order; junction bases with no gene match: 17. The CDR3 protein is CASSPTGAHRGGDEQYF. CDR3 nucleotide sequence: TGTGCCAGCAGCCCGACAGGGGCCCACCGTGGGGGTGACGAGCAGTACTTC. Drawing the rest from reference TRBV5-4 and TRBJ2-7, the complete variable domain is ETGVTQSPTHLIKTRGQQVTLRCSSQSGHNTVSWYQQALGQGPQFIFQYYREEENGRGNFPPRFSGLQFPNYSSELNVNALELDDSALYLCASSPTGAHRGGDEQYFGPGTRLTVT.

This clone appeared a few times. This sequence joins TRBV19 and TRBJ1-3, with D perhaps matching TRBD1 (5 bases). In germline, CDR1 is LNHDA, CDR2 SQIVND (reference sequence). Trimming left V 4 bases short and J 0 bases short, with 10 bases between. The CDR3 runs 15 residues. The CDR3 DNA sequence: TGTGCCAGTAGTACCTCGACAGTCTCTGGAAACACCATATATTTT. This sequence encodes CASSTSTVSGNTIYF.

V gene TRBV7-8 combines with J gene TRBJ1-4; D remains unclear. V lost 4 bases, J lost 0 bases, and 12 bases lay in between. CDR3 length: 16 residues. CDR1 and CDR2 from the germline V gene are SGHVS and FQNEAQ. CDR3 residues: CASSYGRETTNEKLFF. The CDR3 region has the DNA TGTGCCAGCAGCTACGGACGGGAGACAACTAATGAAAAACTGTTTTTT.

The V and J genes are TRBV5-1 and TRBJ2-3; TRBD2 matches at 12 bases. V dropped 1 base and J dropped 6; count of bases not matched to a gene: 6. The germline gives CDR1 SGHRS, CDR2 YFSETQ. This CDR3 has 16 residues. The CDR3 region is CASSLFGTSGRDTQYF. The CDR3 nucleotides are TGCGCCAGCAGCTTGTTTGGGACTAGCGGGCGGGATACGCAGTATTTT.

The rearrangement joins TRBV6-6 to TRBJ1-4; maybe TRBD1 (6 bases). Germline V gene data show CDR1 as MNHNY and CDR2 as SVGAGI (reference sequence). Trimming took off 0 bases at V and 7 bases at J, with 15 bases between the two ends. This CDR3 has 16 residues. The CDR3 sequence is CASSYSGPGGSEKLFF. DNA of the CDR3: TGTGCCAGCAGTTACTCGGGACCGGGGGGCTCTGAAAAACTGTTTTTT.

CDR3 sequence (DNA): TGCGCCAGCAGTGAGAAGGGGTTAACTAGCACAGATACGCAGTATTTT. This encodes CASSEKGLTSTDTQYF. The chain uses TRBV10-1 and TRBJ2-3; D perhaps matches TRBD1 (5 bases). The CDR3 spans 16 residues. The germline V and J ends were trimmed by 2 bases and 0 bases, with 12 bases remaining between them. Looked up from germline, CDR1 is WNHNN and CDR2 is SYGVQD (reference sequence).

The chain carries TRBV3-1 (or the pseudogene TRBV3-2) and TRBJ2-1; 7 bases agree with TRBD2. Germline V gene data show CDR1 as LGHDT and CDR2 as YNNKEL (reference sequence). The V segment lost 4 bases and the J segment 7 bases; nucleotides outside the gene matches: 13. The CDR3 is made up of 16 amino acids. Here the CDR3 reads CASSPERGPWGNEQFF. For the CDR3, the DNA is TGTGCCAGCAGCCCAGAGCGGGGCCCTTGGGGGAATGAGCAGTTCTTC.

This chain uses TRBV7-2 with TRBJ2-7; D might be TRBD1 (6 bases). The CDR3 extends over 13 amino acids. Germline loops: CDR1 SGHTA, CDR2 FQGNSA. The V end was cut by 6 bases, the J end by 4 bases, with 13 bases between. The CDR3 DNA reads as TGTGCCAGCAGTTCAGACAGGCAGTACGAGCAGTACTTC. Amino acids: CASSSDRQYEQYF.

The V and J genes are TRBV18 and TRBJ2-2; 11 bases map to TRBD2. The germline V gene encodes CDR1 KGHSH and CDR2 LQKENI. V lost 4 bases to trimming and J lost 4 bases; unmatched junction nucleotides: 5. The CDR3 contains 16 residues. The CDR3 nucleotides are TGTGCCAGCTCACTCCCTAGCGGGAGGAGCACCGGGGAGCTGTTTTTT. Residues: CASSLPSGRSTGELFF.

The chain links TRBV5-1 to TRBJ1-3; maybe TRBD1 (6 bases). The CDR3 has 16 amino acids. Looked up from germline, CDR1 is SGHRS and CDR2 is YFSETQ. Trimming took 4 bases from V and 0 from J, leaving 14 bases between them. The CDR3 loop is CASSINRDGSGNTIYF. The DNA of the CDR3 is TGCGCCAGCAGCATCAACAGGGATGGCTCTGGAAACACCATATATTTT.

This chain uses TRBV19 with TRBJ2-1; possible D gene TRBD1, 5 bases. V lost 3 bases and J 5 bases, leaving 11 bases between the germline ends. The CDR3 loop spans 14 amino acids. Germline loops: CDR1 LNHDA, CDR2 SQIVND (reference sequence). The CDR3 protein is CASSIGRANNEQFF. DNA of the CDR3: TGTGCCAGTAGTATCGGCAGGGCCAACAATGAGCAGTTCTTC.

This CDR3 reads CASSPQGREPQHF. CDR3 DNA: TGTGCCAGCTCACCCCAGGGAAGGGAGCCCCAGCATTTT. The J gene is TRBJ1-5, the V gene TRBV18; maybe TRBD1 (5 bases). Germline V gives CDR1 KGHSH, CDR2 LQKENI. V was shortened by 3 bases and J by 8 bases, with 11 bases between the two germline ends. This CDR3 is built from 13 residues. The complete variable domain, with remaining parts taken from reference TRBV18 and TRBJ1-5, reads NAGVMQNPRHLVRRRGQEARLRCSPMKGHSHVYWYRQLPEEGLKFMVYLQKENIIDESGMPKERFSAEFPKEGPSILRIQQVVRGDSAAYFCASSPQGREPQHFGDGTRLSIL.

V gene TRBV6-5 combines with J gene TRBJ2-1, with 11 bases lining up with TRBD2. The CDR3 is 14 amino acids. Germline-derived CDR1 and CDR2 are MNHEY and SVGAGI. V was clipped by 6 bases and J by 7 bases; unmatched bases: 5. This CDR3 is CASRNSGRVNEQFF. CDR3 DNA: TGTGCCAGCAGAAATAGCGGGAGGGTTAATGAGCAGTTCTTC.

The chain recombines TRBV29-1 with TRBJ2-1; 8 positions agree with TRBD1. CDR1 and CDR2 from the germline V gene are SQVTM and ANQGSEA. Losses at the gene ends were 6 bases for V and 0 bases for J; bases not matched to a gene: 4. The CDR3 loop spans 14 amino acids. The CDR3 here is CSVLDRGSYNEQFF. CDR3 nucleotides: TGCAGCGTCCTTGACAGGGGCTCCTACAATGAGCAGTTCTTC.

The V call is TRBV10-3, the J call TRBJ1-1, with 7 bases aligning to TRBD1. With V trimmed by 1 base and J by 6 bases, 11 bases remained unmatched. Germline CDR1 is ENHRY and CDR2 is SYGVKD. The CDR3 is 16 residues long. DNA of the CDR3: TGTGCCATCAGTGAGTACCTCCAGGGGGGCCTCGCTGAAGCTTTCTTT. Encoded protein: CAISEYLQGGLAEAFF.

This chain joins TRBV7-9 and TRBJ2-7, with D perhaps TRBD2 (6 bases). Trimming removed 5 bases from V and 2 bases from J, with 13 bases in between. Germline-derived CDR1 and CDR2 are SEHNR and FQNEAQ (reference sequence). The CDR3 contains 14 residues. CDR3 protein: CASSPSPGAYEQYF. Written as DNA, the CDR3 is TGTGCCAGCAGCCCCTCCCCGGGGGCCTACGAGCAGTACTTC.

The rearrangement joins TRBV5-3 to TRBJ1-1, with D possibly being TRBD1 (5 bases). TRBV5-3 is an open reading frame, and its role is uncertain. Trimming took off 3 bases at V and 1 base at J, with 10 bases between the two ends. The CDR3 loop spans 14 amino acids. Here the CDR3 DNA reads TGTGCCAGAAGCTCGGGACTTACGAACACTGAAGCTTTCTTT. Its protein is CARSSGLTNTEAFF.

Only a few counts were recorded for this clone. The chain couples TRBV6-2 or TRBV6-3 to TRBJ1-5, with D possibly being TRBD1 (5 bases). The CDR3 totals 13 residues. Germline CDR1 MNHEY, CDR2 SVGEGT. V was clipped by 1 base and J by 5 bases, with 6 bases between them. For the CDR3, the DNA is TGTGCCAGCAGTTACTTCAGGGATCAGCCCCAGCATTTT. It is translated as CASSYFRDQPQHF.